Below are 19 T cell receptor beta chains sequenced from a single sample in a study of blood T cell repertoires in COVID-19. Sequencing was performed with immunoSEQ multiplex PCR; in TCRdb, only in-frame clones are kept and a portion is missing. The repertoire consists of roughly 200,000 clones, with around 83% occurring once and the leading ten covering roughly 8.8%. Source material: peripheral blood. These receptors all stem from a man aged 40-49 years with active or convalescent COVID-19.

The chain recombines TRBV6-5 with TRBJ1-2, with 7 bases fitting TRBD1. The V gene end was trimmed by 6 bases and the J gene end by 8 bases; junction bases not matched to a gene: 15. The CDR3 contains 15 residues. Germline values: CDR1 MNHEY, CDR2 SVGAGI. The CDR3, as DNA: TGTGCCAGCAGGGCGGCCGGGACAGCTCAAGCCGGCTACACCTTC. Translating gives CASRAAGTAQAGYTF.

This clone was seen more than once but under ten times. This CDR3 reads CASSLVIGGNGNQPQHF. In DNA form, the CDR3 reads TGTGCCAGCAGCTTAGTGATTGGAGGGAATGGCAATCAGCCCCAGCATTTT. This rearrangement joins TRBV7-9 to TRBJ1-5; D unresolved. Germline V lookup: CDR1 SEHNR, CDR2 FQNEAQ (reference sequence). The germline V and J ends were trimmed by 1 base and 2 bases, with 15 bases remaining between them. The CDR3 is 17 amino acids.

The CDR3 spells CASSETGGGDEQYF. As DNA, the CDR3 is TGTGCCAGCAGTGAGACAGGGGGCGGCGACGAGCAGTACTTC. The chain recombines TRBV25-1 with TRBJ2-7; 10 bases match TRBD1. V was clipped by 3 bases and J by 5 bases; unmatched bases: 4. This CDR3 spans 14 amino acids. Germline V CDR1 and CDR2: MGHDK, SYGVNS.

The V call is TRBV3-1 (or the pseudogene TRBV3-2), the J call TRBJ2-3, with TRBD1 matching 7 bases. Trimming removed 0 bases from V and 0 bases from J; junction bases left unmatched: 0. CDR3 length: 15 amino acids. Germline CDR1 and CDR2: LGHDT and YNNKEL (reference sequence). The CDR3 DNA reads as TGTGCCAGCAGCCAAGAGGACAGGAGCACAGATACGCAGTATTTT. Residues: CASSQEDRSTDTQYF.

This chain connects TRBV29-1 to TRBJ2-2, with 10 nucleotides matching TRBD1. V shed 7 bases and J 6 bases; nucleotides not matched to a gene: 5. The CDR3 loop spans 13 amino acids. The germline gives CDR1 SQVTM, CDR2 ANQGSEA. The CDR3 protein is CSARQGAAGELFF. The CDR3 DNA reads as TGCAGCGCCAGACAGGGGGCGGCCGGGGAGCTGTTTTTT.

The chain has TRBV19 and TRBJ1-5; 8 bases map to TRBD1. Germline assignment: CDR1 LNHDA and CDR2 SQIVND (reference sequence). The length of the CDR3 is 14 residues. Trimming cost V 4 bases and J 6 bases; bases outside gene matches: 5. CDR3 sequence: CASSNRGGGQPQHF. In DNA form, the CDR3 reads TGTGCCAGTAGTAACAGGGGGGGTGGTCAGCCCCAGCATTTT.

The chain joins TRBV6-2 or TRBV6-3 to TRBJ1-1, with D unclear. With 2 bases removed from V and 6 bases from J, the gap between germline ends came to 10 bases. This CDR3 is built from 13 residues. Germline CDR1 is MNHEY and CDR2 is SVGEGT. For the CDR3, the DNA is TGTGCCAGCAGTTACCCTTGGCGGGCTGAAGCTTTCTTT. Its protein is CASSYPWRAEAFF.

J is TRBJ1-4 and V is TRBV3-1 (or the pseudogene TRBV3-2); TRBD1 aligns across 7 bases. Germline lookup yields CDR1 LGHDT and CDR2 YNNKEL (reference sequence). Trimming took 4 bases from V and 8 from J; bases not matched to a gene: 10. The CDR3 consists of 15 residues. The CDR3 protein is CASSPRQGGQEKLFF. In DNA form, the CDR3 reads TGTGCCAGCAGCCCCCGACAGGGAGGACAGGAAAAACTGTTTTTT.

V gene TRBV19 combines with J gene TRBJ1-4, with 8 bases fitting TRBD1. Germline V gives CDR1 LNHDA, CDR2 SQIVND (reference sequence). The length of the CDR3 is 14 residues. Trimming cost V 1 base and J 8 bases; bases outside gene matches: 3. This CDR3 reads CASSIGQGTEKLFF. CDR3 nucleotides: TGTGCCAGTAGTATAGGACAGGGGACGGAAAAACTGTTTTTT.

V gene TRBV11-3 combines with J gene TRBJ2-3; 12 nucleotides align to TRBD1. Losses at the gene ends were 2 bases for V and 5 bases for J; bases not matched to a gene: 5. CDR1 is SGHNT, CDR2 YENEEA, per germline. This CDR3 comprises 16 residues. The CDR3 loop reads CASSLWDRGHVDTQYF. DNA of the CDR3: TGTGCCAGCAGCTTATGGGACAGGGGGCATGTAGATACGCAGTATTTT.

The chain is built from TRBV3-1 (or the pseudogene TRBV3-2) and TRBJ1-2, with a possible D match to TRBD1 (6 bases). This CDR3 contains 15 residues. Germline V gene lookup returns CDR1 LGHDT and CDR2 YNNKEL (reference sequence). Trimming shortened V by 6 bases and J by 1 base, and 15 bases separated the two germline ends. CDR3 amino acids: CASRPESQGNYGYTF. The CDR3 bases are TGTGCCAGCAGGCCCGAGTCACAGGGTAACTATGGCTACACCTTC.

The chain carries TRBV6-6 and TRBJ1-5; 8 bases match TRBD1. Looked up from germline, CDR1 is MNHNY and CDR2 is SVGAGI (reference sequence). With V trimmed by 8 bases and J by 7 bases, 13 bases remained unmatched. CDR3 length: 15 amino acids. The CDR3 spells CASHPGQGRGQPQHF. The CDR3 DNA follows: TGTGCCAGCCATCCTGGACAGGGCCGCGGGCAGCCCCAGCATTTT.

The CDR3 DNA reads as TGCGCCAGCAGCCAGGACTTCGGGCCCCACTACGAGCAGTACTTC. Its translation: CASSQDFGPHYEQYF. This rearrangement joins TRBV4-1 to TRBJ2-7, with D perhaps TRBD2 (5 bases). This CDR3 region has 15 residues. V shed 3 bases and J shed 3 bases, with 15 bases lying between them. Germline-derived CDR1 and CDR2 are MGHRA and YSYEKL.

This clone was observed a single time. V and J are TRBV12-5 and TRBJ2-2; D gene ambiguous. Trimming left V 5 bases short and J 0 bases short, with 10 bases between. Germline CDR1 LGHNT, CDR2 FRNRAP. The CDR3 contains 15 residues. The CDR3 sequence is CASGTRPANTGELFF. DNA for the CDR3: TGTGCTAGTGGTACCAGGCCCGCGAACACCGGGGAGCTGTTTTTT.

V gene TRBV30 combines with J gene TRBJ2-6; 9 nucleotides align to TRBD1. V lost 4 bases and J lost 0; bases outside the gene matches: 7. The CDR3 is 17 residues long. Germline CDR1 and CDR2: GTSNPN and SVGIG (reference sequence). This CDR3 is CAWTPGQGISGANVLTF. CDR3 coding DNA: TGTGCCTGGACCCCGGGACAGGGTATCTCTGGGGCCAACGTCCTGACTTTC. The full variable domain, in which reference TRBV30 and TRBJ2-6 provide the parts outside the CDR3, is SQTIHQWPATLVQPVGSPLSLECTVEGTSNPNLYWYRQAAGRGLQLLFYSVGIGQISSEVPQNLSASRPQDRQFILSSKKLLLSDSGFYLCAWTPGQGISGANVLTFGAGSRLTVL.

The V call is TRBV6-2 or TRBV6-3, the J call TRBJ1-1, with 7 bases that match TRBD1. CDR1 and CDR2 from the germline V gene are MNHEY and SVGEGT. Trimming removed 2 bases from V and 11 bases from J; junction bases left unmatched: 5. The length of the CDR3 is 12 residues. The CDR3 sequence: CASSYGQGDAFF. The CDR3, as DNA: TGTGCCAGCAGTTACGGGCAGGGGGACGCTTTCTTT.

This chain connects TRBV6-5 to TRBJ1-5; the match to TRBD1 covers 8 bases. Germline CDR1 reads MNHEY; CDR2 reads SVGAGI. The CDR3 sequence is 15 residues long. Trimming cost V 6 bases and J 2 bases; bases outside gene matches: 6. The CDR3 DNA sequence: TGTGCCAGCAGCTCAGGGGGCGCGGGCAATCAGCCCCAGCATTTT. Its protein product is CASSSGGAGNQPQHF.

The genes are TRBV6-6 and TRBJ1-1, with no clear D. V shed 0 bases and J shed 6 bases, with 11 bases lying between them. Germline-derived CDR1 and CDR2 are MNHNY and SVGAGI (reference sequence). The CDR3 runs to 14 residues. The CDR3 reads CASSYSEQRAEAFF. DNA of the CDR3: TGTGCCAGCAGTTACTCAGAACAGCGGGCTGAAGCTTTCTTT.

The chain links TRBV5-1 to TRBJ2-2; tentative D call: TRBD2 (6 bases). Germline assignment: CDR1 SGHRS and CDR2 YFSETQ. Trimming cost V 4 bases and J 2 bases, with 15 bases left between them. CDR3 size: 16 residues. CDR3 protein: CASSPGGTGNTGELFF. The CDR3 DNA follows: TGCGCCAGCAGCCCCGGAGGGACCGGTAACACCGGGGAGCTGTTTTTT.